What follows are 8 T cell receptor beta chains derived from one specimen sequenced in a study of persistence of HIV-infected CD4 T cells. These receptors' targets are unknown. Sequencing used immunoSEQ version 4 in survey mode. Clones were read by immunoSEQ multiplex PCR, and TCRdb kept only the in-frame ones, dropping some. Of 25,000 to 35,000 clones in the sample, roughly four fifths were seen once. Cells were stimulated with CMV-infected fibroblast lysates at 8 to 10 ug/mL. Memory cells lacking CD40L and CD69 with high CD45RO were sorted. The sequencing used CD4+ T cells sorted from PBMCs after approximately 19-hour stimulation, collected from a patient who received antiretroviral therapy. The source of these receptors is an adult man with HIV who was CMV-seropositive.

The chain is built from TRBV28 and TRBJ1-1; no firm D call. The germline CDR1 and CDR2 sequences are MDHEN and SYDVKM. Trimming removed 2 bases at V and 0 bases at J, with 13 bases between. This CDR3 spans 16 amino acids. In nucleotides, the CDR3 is TGTGCCAGCAGTTTAACGGATCTTTTAGTGAACACTGAAGCTTTCTTT. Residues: CASSLTDLLVNTEAFF.

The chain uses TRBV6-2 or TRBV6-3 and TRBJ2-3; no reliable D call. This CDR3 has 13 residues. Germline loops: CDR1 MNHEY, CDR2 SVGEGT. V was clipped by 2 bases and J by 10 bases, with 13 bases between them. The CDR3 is CASSYESYPPQYF. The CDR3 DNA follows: TGTGCCAGCAGTTACGAATCTTATCCCCCGCAGTATTTT.

CDR3 coding DNA: TGTGCCAGTAGAGGGACAGTAAACTATGGCTACACCTTC. This translates into CASRGTVNYGYTF. This chain uses TRBV19 with TRBJ1-2; 7 nucleotides align to TRBD1. Germline assignment: CDR1 LNHDA and CDR2 SQIVND (reference sequence). The J segment lost 2 bases and the V segment lost 6 bases, leaving 3 bases of the junction unmatched. The CDR3 sequence is 13 residues long.

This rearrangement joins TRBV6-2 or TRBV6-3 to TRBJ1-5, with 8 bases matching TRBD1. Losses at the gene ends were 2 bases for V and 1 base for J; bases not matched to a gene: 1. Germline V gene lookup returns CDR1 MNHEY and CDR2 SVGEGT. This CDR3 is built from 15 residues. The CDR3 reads CASSYGQGSNQPQHF. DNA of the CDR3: TGTGCCAGCAGTTACGGACAGGGCAGCAATCAGCCCCAGCATTTT.

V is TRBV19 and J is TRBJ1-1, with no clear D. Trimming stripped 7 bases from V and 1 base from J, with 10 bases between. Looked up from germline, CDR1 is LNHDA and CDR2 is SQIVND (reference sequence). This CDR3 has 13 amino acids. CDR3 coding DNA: TGTGCCAGTACCATACACAAGAACACTGAAGCTTTCTTT. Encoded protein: CASTIHKNTEAFF.

CDR3 bases: TGTGCCAGCAGACAGAAGGGGGAGATGGGTTCACCCCTCCACTTT. It yields the protein CASRQKGEMGSPLHF. V usage is TRBV6-5 and J usage is TRBJ1-6; possibly TRBD1 for D (6 bases). Trimming shortened V by 6 bases and J by 9 bases, and 18 bases separated the two germline ends. CDR1 and CDR2 (germline): MNHEY, SVGAGI. The CDR3 consists of 15 residues.

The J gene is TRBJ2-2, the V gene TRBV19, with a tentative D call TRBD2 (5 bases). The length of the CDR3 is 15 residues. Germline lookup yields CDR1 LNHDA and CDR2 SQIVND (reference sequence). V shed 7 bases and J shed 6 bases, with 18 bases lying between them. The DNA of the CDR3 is TGTGCCAGTAAGGGAACTAGTATATTTGCCGGGGAGCTGTTTTTT. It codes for CASKGTSIFAGELFF.

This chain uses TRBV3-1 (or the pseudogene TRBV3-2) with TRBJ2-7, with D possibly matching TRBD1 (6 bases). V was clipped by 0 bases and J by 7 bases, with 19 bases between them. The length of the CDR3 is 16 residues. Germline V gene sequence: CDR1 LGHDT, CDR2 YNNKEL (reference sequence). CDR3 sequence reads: CASSQDSSDRSTEQYF. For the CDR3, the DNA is TGTGCCAGCAGCCAAGATTCGTCTGACAGGAGTACTGAGCAGTACTTC.